Listed here is a single TCR beta chain. V was clipped by 0 bases and J by 4 bases, with 8 bases between them. The CDR3 extends over 14 amino acids. Germline loops: CDR1 SGHKS, CDR2 YYEKEE (reference sequence). The data originate from a study of blood T cell repertoires in COVID-19. Background on the study: Collection of acute and convalescent COVID-19 samples took place in the United States, Italy and Spain.

Per the original data handling: Estimates of nucleated cell counts were drawn from the amplification of reference gene primers. This table comes from immunoSEQ multiplex PCR, and its TCRdb copy is limited to in-frame clones, with some not included. The D gene and trimming were derived from the DNA, and the V and J assignments and clone size from that table. The sample consists of 140,000 or so clones, approximately 82% of them appearing once. This clonotype originated in a man in his sixties with active or convalescent COVID-19. The chain is built from TRBV5-5 and TRBJ1-5; D not resolved. The sample consisted of peripheral blood. CDR3 nucleotides: TGTGCCAGCAGCTTGGGGCGGCTAAATCAGCCCCAGCATTTT. It yields the protein CASSLGRLNQPQHF.